Presented here are 2 T cell receptor beta chains from one specimen sequenced in a study of cytomegalovirus exposure and HLA in healthy donors. PCR was performed using 60 Vbeta and 13 Jbeta primers. Repertoires were generated with immunoSEQ multiplex PCR, while TCRdb's copy carries only in-frame clones and drops some. The sample carries under 200,000 clones, about 71% recorded once. The source material was PBMCs. These receptors were obtained from a middle-aged man in good health and CMV-seronegative.

The chain's CDR3 is CASSPDSGNYGYTF. The CDR3 DNA reads as TGTGCCAGCTCACCAGACAGTGGAAACTATGGCTACACCTTC. V usage is TRBV18 and J usage is TRBJ1-2, with D possibly matching TRBD1 (5 bases). CDR3 length: 14 amino acids. V was pared by 2 bases and J by 2 bases, with 9 bases between. Germline CDR1 and CDR2: KGHSH and LQKENI.

This clone was seen once. The rearrangement links TRBV28 to TRBJ1-2, with TRBD1 identical over 9 bases. V was pared by 4 bases and J by 5 bases, with 8 bases of the junction left unmatched. Germline values: CDR1 MDHEN, CDR2 SYDVKM. This CDR3 is 15 amino acids long. The CDR3 loop reads CASSWSGTGTYGYTF. The DNA of the CDR3 is TGTGCCAGCAGTTGGTCCGGGACAGGGACATATGGCTACACCTTC.